Reported below is one TCR beta chain. Antigen specificity is unknown. The sample is drawn from a study of CXCR3-negative and CXCR3-positive naive CD8 T cells. Preparation of TRB cDNA libraries relied on 5' RACE carrying UMI labels. TCRdb reworked the 5' RACE reads into one entry per CDR3 protein, no DNA. The sample data list 150,000 or so distinct CDR3 sequences. Germline CDR1 and CDR2: MDHEN and SYDVKM. The CDR3 is 16 amino acids. The study, taken as a whole, reports: TRB CDR3 hydrophobicity was greater in CXCR3-positive naive cells than in CXCR3-negative naive cells. Between one naive subset and the other, surface CD5 was comparable, and TCR strength was inferred from TRB CDR3 properties. TRBV-TRBJ usage was similar across naive CXCR3 subsets but distinct in memory cells. Naive subsets were similarly diverse, while memory CD8+ repertoires were much less diverse.

The V and J genes are TRBV28 and TRBJ1-1; no DNA is available, so the TRBD1 call from TCRdb remains unchecked. The receptor was derived from a human donor in good health. Some clones in this sample may be carry-over from other donors' samples. The sample taken for sequencing was naive CXCR3+ CD8+ T cells from blood. Stated subset: CD45RO-CCR7+CD27+CD95- naive CD8+ T cells expressing CXCR3 (TNR3+). CDR3 sequence reads: CASSFGAYGMNTEAFF.